The 17 T cell receptor beta chains listed next were all sequenced from one sample in a study of T cell responses to AZD1222 COVID-19 vaccine. Data came from immunoSEQ multiplex PCR; TCRdb stores just in-frame clones and leaves some out. The data hold 75,000 to 90,000 clones, with roughly 83% observed a single time. Here the sequenced sample was peripheral blood, taken on day 0 of AZD1222 vaccination. The receptors stem from an adult in good health.

The rearrangement joins TRBV11-2 to TRBJ2-1, with D uncertain. The V and J ends lost 1 base and 12 bases respectively, with 16 bases between them. The CDR3 spans 14 residues. From germline, CDR1 is SGHAT and CDR2 FQNNGV. For the CDR3, the DNA is TGTGCCAGCAGCTTAGGCCCACTTATTCTAGGGCAGTTCTTC. It specifies CASSLGPLILGQFF.

This chain links TRBV4-3 with TRBJ2-7, with D perhaps TRBD2 (5 bases). CDR3 length: 13 amino acids. Trimming took 0 bases from V and 8 from J, leaving 11 bases between them. Germline CDR1 reads LGHNA; CDR2 reads YSLEER. The CDR3 nucleotides read TGCGCCAGCAGCCAAGAGGGAGCTACTCAGCAGTACTTC. Amino acid sequence: CASSQEGATQQYF.

This chain connects TRBV9 to TRBJ1-1; D ambiguous. Germline V gives CDR1 SGDLS, CDR2 YYNGEE. V lost 4 bases and J lost 1, with 8 bases in between. The CDR3 is 13 amino acids. The CDR3 is CASSFSPNTEAFF. The DNA for the CDR3 is TGTGCCAGCAGCTTCAGCCCGAACACTGAAGCTTTCTTT.

The chain uses TRBV2 and TRBJ1-4; D is uncertain. This CDR3 region has 15 residues. V shed 3 bases and J shed 4 bases, with 12 bases lying between them. Looked up from germline, CDR1 is SNHLY and CDR2 is FYNNEI. CDR3 amino acids: CASSDVSGINEKLFF. CDR3 bases: TGTGCCAGCAGTGACGTTTCAGGAATTAATGAAAAACTGTTTTTT.

J is TRBJ2-1 and V is TRBV21-1; TRBD2, the table's D call, was not compared with the DNA. TRBV21-1 represents a pseudogene. The CDR3 covers 18 residues. The CDR3 here is CASIQSRSERGPYNEQFF. The CDR3 region has the DNA TGTGCCAGCATCCAAAGCCGGTCAGAGCGGGGGCCTTACAATGAGCAGTTCTTC.

V is TRBV19 and J is TRBJ1-4, with D possibly TRBD1 on 5 matching bases. The CDR3 is 15 amino acids. The V gene's germline CDR1 is LNHDA and CDR2 SQIVND (reference sequence). Between the trimmed V and J ends, which lost 4 bases and 6 bases, there was a span of 15 bases. The DNA for the CDR3 is TGTGCCAGTAGTAGCGTTGGGGCAGCCTATGAAAAACTGTTTTTT. Its translation is CASSSVGAAYEKLFF.

This clone was seen a handful of times. The rearrangement uses TRBV3-1 (or the pseudogene TRBV3-2) and TRBJ1-1; TRBD1 might be the D (5 bases). The V gene lost 1 base and the J gene lost 7 bases, with 13 bases spanning the gap. The length of the CDR3 is 14 residues. Germline CDR1 reads LGHDT; CDR2 reads YNNKEL (reference sequence). The CDR3 nucleotides read TGTGCCAGCAGCCAAGGACATAGGGGTTTTGAAGCTTTCTTT. This encodes CASSQGHRGFEAFF.

The chain is built from TRBV5-6 and TRBJ1-4; tentatively, D is TRBD1 (5 bases). This CDR3 region has 14 residues. Germline CDR1 is SGHDT and CDR2 is YYEEEE. Deletions cut 0 bases from V and 10 bases from J, with 13 bases between. CDR3 amino acids: CASSLAAGSGKLFF. The CDR3 DNA reads TGTGCCAGCAGCTTGGCGGCAGGGAGCGGAAAACTGTTTTTT.

The chain carries TRBV5-1 and TRBJ2-2, with 12 bases identical to TRBD1. The CDR3 length is 15 residues. With V trimmed by 1 base and J by 13 bases, 8 bases remained unmatched. The germline V gene encodes CDR1 SGHRS and CDR2 YFSETQ. This chain's CDR3 is CASSLPGQGAQGLFF. CDR3 nucleotide sequence: TGCGCCAGCAGCTTGCCGGGACAGGGGGCCCAGGGGCTGTTTTTT.

The rearrangement joins TRBV19 to TRBJ2-1; tentatively, D is TRBD2 (6 bases). V lost 8 bases to trimming and J lost 12 bases, with 14 bases between them. CDR1 and CDR2 (germline): LNHDA, SQIVND (reference sequence). The length of the CDR3 is 11 residues. The CDR3 DNA reads as TGTGCCAGTGGGCCGGGACTCCGGCAGTTCTTC. It specifies CASGPGLRQFF.

The chain uses TRBV7-9 and TRBJ1-2; D perhaps matches TRBD1 (6 bases). Trimming removed 5 bases at V and 4 bases at J, with 17 bases between. The CDR3 contains 15 residues. The V gene's germline CDR1 is SEHNR and CDR2 FQNEAQ (reference sequence). The CDR3 reads CASSHTQGRTYGYTF. The CDR3, as DNA: TGTGCCAGCAGCCATACACAGGGACGGACCTATGGCTACACCTTC.

The gene calls are TRBV4-3 and TRBJ2-7; weak D call: TRBD1 (5 bases). CDR3 size: 14 residues. The germline V gene has CDR1 LGHNA and CDR2 YSLEER. V was clipped by 0 bases and J by 8 bases, with 14 bases between them. CDR3 loop: CASSQDWQGTQQYF. CDR3 sequence (DNA): TGCGCCAGCAGCCAAGATTGGCAGGGAACTCAGCAGTACTTC.

V gene TRBV24-1 combines with J gene TRBJ2-5, with 8 nucleotides matching TRBD1. This CDR3 has 15 residues. CDR1 KGHDR and CDR2 SFDVKD come from the germline V gene. V shed 5 bases and J 1 base; nucleotides not matched to a gene: 5. The CDR3 sequence is CATSGYDRGQETQYF. The CDR3, as DNA: TGTGCCACCAGTGGATATGACAGGGGCCAAGAGACCCAGTACTTC.

The chain combines TRBV28 with TRBJ2-7; 7 bases line up with TRBD2. V lost 5 bases and J lost 10; bases outside the gene matches: 11. CDR3 size: 13 residues. Germline V lookup: CDR1 MDHEN, CDR2 SYDVKM. The CDR3 is CASSLQGLSAQYF. In nucleotides, the CDR3 is TGTGCCAGCAGTCTCCAGGGACTATCCGCCCAGTACTTC.

This chain connects TRBV3-1 (or the pseudogene TRBV3-2) to TRBJ2-7, with 7 bases matching TRBD2. V lost 1 base and J lost 2; bases outside the gene matches: 11. CDR1 is LGHDT and CDR2 is YNNKEL in the germline V gene (reference sequence). This CDR3 has 17 residues. Here the CDR3 DNA reads TGTGCCAGCAGCCAAGGGGGGGAGGGGAGTCCCCCCTACGAGCAGTACTTC. Residues: CASSQGGEGSPPYEQYF.

The rearrangement uses TRBV24-1 and TRBJ1-4; unclear D gene. With 2 bases removed from V and 3 bases from J, the gap between germline ends came to 9 bases. Germline lookup yields CDR1 KGHDR and CDR2 SFDVKD. This CDR3 has 15 amino acids. The CDR3, as DNA: TGTGCCACCAGTGATTCCAGTTTCCCTAATGAAAAACTGTTTTTT. It codes for CATSDSSFPNEKLFF.

This clone was recorded a few times. V usage is TRBV7-6 and J usage is TRBJ1-6; D is unclear. The CDR3 contains 15 residues. V gave up 2 bases and J gave up 8 bases, with 13 bases separating them. Germline V lookup: CDR1 SGHVS, CDR2 FNYEAQ. In DNA form, the CDR3 reads TGTGCCAGCAGCTTAATTGCGGCGAGGGATTCACCCCTCCACTTT. As protein: CASSLIAARDSPLHF. Together with reference TRBV7-6 and TRBJ1-6, the CDR3 gives the full variable domain: GAGVSQSPRYKVTKRGQDVALRCDPISGHVSLYWYRQALGQGPEFLTYFNYEAQQDKSGLPNDRFSAERPEGSISTLTIQRTEQRDSAMYRCASSLIAARDSPLHFGNGTRLTVT.